The next 30 T cell receptor beta chains were all read from a single sample in a study of T cells after yellow fever vaccination. MiXCR, applied by TCRdb to the 5' RACE reads, yields one record per CDR3 protein. The data show approximately 10,000 distinct CDR3 sequences, under 5% seen once. The specimen was PBMCs, either bulk or a sorted T-cell subset (CD4+, CD8+, memory, or dextramer-sorted; not recorded which), collected more than 14 days after the first yellow fever vaccination. The receptors derive from a man younger than 35 who received the YFV17D yellow fever vaccine.

This clonotype was seen at least ten times. This chain joins TRBV4-3 and TRBJ1-5; D not resolved. Germline V CDR1 and CDR2: LGHNA, YSLEER. V lost 1 base to trimming and J lost 9 bases, with 16 bases between them. The CDR3 is made up of 15 amino acids. CDR3 sequence: CASSQVPGGPSPQHF. CDR3 nucleotide sequence: TGCGCCAGCAGCCAAGTTCCCGGAGGTCCGTCGCCCCAGCATTTT.

This clonotype was seen many times. This sequence joins TRBV5-6 and TRBJ1-5, with no clear D. This CDR3 spans 12 amino acids. From germline, CDR1 is SGHDT and CDR2 YYEEEE. Trimming pared 4 bases from V and 5 bases from J, leaving 7 bases between. Written as DNA, the CDR3 is TGTGCCAGCAGCCGGAGTGATCAGCCCCAGCATTTT. Translation: CASSRSDQPQHF.

This clonotype is labeled as medium-sized. The chain recombines TRBV24-1 with TRBJ2-1; no clear D gene. This CDR3 spans 15 amino acids. Germline CDR1 and CDR2: KGHDR and SFDVKD. V gave up 4 bases and J gave up 0 bases, with 9 bases separating them. This CDR3 reads CATSEWGSSYNEQFF. Written as DNA, the CDR3 is TGTGCCACCAGTGAATGGGGAAGCTCCTACAATGAGCAGTTCTTC.

This clonotype is categorized as medium-sized. The rearrangement uses TRBV28 and TRBJ2-5, with D perhaps being TRBD1 or TRBD2 (5 bases each). V lost 5 bases and J lost 5, with 15 bases in between. There are 14 residues in the CDR3. The V gene's germline CDR1 is MDHEN and CDR2 SYDVKM. The DNA of the CDR3 is TGTGCCAGCAGTCGGGGCCACGCCCGGGAGACCCAGTACTTC. It translates to CASSRGHARETQYF.

Many counts were recorded for this clonotype. This chain uses TRBV6-2 or TRBV6-3 with TRBJ2-7; 7 nucleotides line up with TRBD2. CDR3 length: 16 residues. After removal of 5 bases from V and 3 bases from J, the junction contained 13 bases not matched to a gene. The germline gives CDR1 MNHEY, CDR2 SVGEGT. This CDR3 is CASSPYRTSGFYEQYF. For the CDR3, the DNA is TGTGCCAGCAGTCCTTACCGGACTAGTGGCTTCTACGAGCAGTACTTC.

This clonotype was counted ten times or more. The genes are TRBV6-1 and TRBJ1-1; a weak D match, TRBD1 (5 bases). V shed 5 bases and J shed 4 bases, with 14 bases lying between them. In germline, CDR1 is MNHNS, CDR2 SASEGT. This CDR3 is 14 amino acids long. CDR3 coding DNA: TGTGCCAGCAGTCAACACCCAGGGCGCACTGAAGCTTTCTTT. Translation: CASSQHPGRTEAFF.

This clonotype counts as medium-sized (0.01 to 0.1%). The rearrangement joins TRBV7-3 to TRBJ2-1; 8 bases fit TRBD2. V lost 5 bases, J lost 0 bases, and 3 bases stayed unmatched. The CDR3 covers 15 residues. The germline CDR1 and CDR2 sequences are SGHTA and FQGTGA. Here the CDR3 DNA reads TGTGCCAGCAGCCAAGGGACTAGCTCCTACAATGAGCAGTTCTTC. It yields the protein CASSQGTSSYNEQFF.

By share, this clonotype ranks as medium-sized. This chain connects TRBV7-2 to TRBJ1-6; the match to TRBD1 covers 7 bases. Trimming took 5 bases from V and 11 from J; bases not matched to a gene: 3. The CDR3 length is 12 residues. CDR1 and CDR2 from the germline V gene are SGHTA and FQGNSA. CDR3 in amino acids: CASSGQVPPLHF. The CDR3 coding sequence is TGTGCCAGCAGCGGACAGGTACCACCCCTCCACTTT.

The rearrangement uses TRBV7-8 and TRBJ2-2, with D possibly TRBD2 on 5 matching bases. V was cut by 10 bases and J by 6 bases, with 18 bases left in between. The length of the CDR3 is 14 residues. Germline loops: CDR1 SGHVS, CDR2 FQNEAQ. Written as DNA, the CDR3 is TGTGCCATCGGCCTCGGGATCTTCTCCGGGGAGCTGTTTTTT. Translation: CAIGLGIFSGELFF.

This clonotype was seen repeatedly, ten times or more. The chain couples TRBV4-1 to TRBJ1-2; possibly TRBD1 for D (5 bases). Trimming removed 0 bases at V and 8 bases at J, with 16 bases between. In germline, CDR1 is MGHRA, CDR2 YSYEKL. This CDR3 comprises 15 residues. CDR3 protein: CASSQDWAGLGGYTF. The DNA of the CDR3 is TGCGCCAGCAGCCAAGATTGGGCAGGGCTGGGGGGCTACACCTTC.

This chain connects TRBV20-1 to TRBJ2-3; D gene uncertain. Germline CDR1 and CDR2: DFQATT and SNEGSKA (reference sequence). V was clipped by 6 bases and J by 6 bases, with 22 bases between them. The CDR3 is 15 residues long. The CDR3 nucleotides read TGCAGTGCCACGGGTACTCAACTTGGCCACGATACGCAGTATTTT. Translation: CSATGTQLGHDTQYF.

By frequency in the sample, this clonotype is medium-sized. This chain uses TRBV4-2 with TRBJ2-1, with D perhaps assigned TRBD1 or TRBD2 (6 bases each). There are 13 residues in the CDR3. The V gene's germline CDR1 is LGHNA and CDR2 YNFKEQ. The V end lost 7 bases, the J end lost 5 bases, and 12 bases lay between the germline ends. In nucleotides, the CDR3 is TGTGCCAGCAACGACAGGACTAACAATGAGCAGTTCTTC. Translation: CASNDRTNNEQFF.

In the case of this clonotype: A read error may be the cause here, since a much bigger clone is one base away. The chain combines TRBV20-1 with TRBJ2-3; D possibly corresponds to TRBD2 (5 bases). CDR1 is DFQATT, CDR2 SNEGSKA, per germline (reference sequence). V lost 7 bases to trimming and J lost 6 bases, with 17 bases between them. This CDR3 contains 13 residues. The CDR3: CSGDTTRDDTQYF. CDR3 coding DNA: TGCAGTGGTGACACTACGAGGGATGATACGCAGTATTTT.

This clonotype has a count of ten or more. V is TRBV6-2 or TRBV6-3 and J is TRBJ2-1, with 12 bases matching TRBD2. The V gene end was trimmed by 1 base and the J gene end by 8 bases; junction bases not matched to a gene: 9. The CDR3 sequence is 17 residues long. The germline CDR1 and CDR2 sequences are MNHEY and SVGEGT. CDR3 sequence reads: CASSYLHPLAGGDEQFF. The DNA for the CDR3 is TGTGCCAGCAGTTACTTGCACCCACTAGCGGGGGGCGATGAGCAGTTCTTC.

This clonotype was seen many times. The chain combines TRBV4-3 with TRBJ2-1, with 11 bases fitting TRBD2. The CDR3 loop spans 17 amino acids. Germline CDR1 LGHNA, CDR2 YSLEER. J lost 4 bases, V lost 0 bases, and 5 bases had no gene match. The CDR3 nucleotides read TGCGCCAGCAGCCAAGATCCCGGGACTAGCGGTTACAATGAGCAGTTCTTC. Encoded protein: CASSQDPGTSGYNEQFF.

This clonotype is labeled medium-sized (0.01 to 0.1%). The V call is TRBV4-3, the J call TRBJ2-3, with D uncertain. With 0 bases removed from V and 4 bases from J, the gap between germline ends came to 8 bases. Germline CDR1 LGHNA, CDR2 YSLEER. The CDR3 loop spans 14 amino acids. The CDR3 DNA reads as TGCGCCAGCAGCCAAGAGTCTACCTCAGATACGCAGTATTTT. Translation: CASSQESTSDTQYF.

This clonotype was found many times. The gene calls are TRBV18 and TRBJ2-7; TRBD1 matches at 9 bases. Unmatched junction bases numbered 3, after V lost 3 bases and J lost 6 bases. Germline V gene sequence: CDR1 KGHSH, CDR2 LQKENI. CDR3 length: 13 residues. CDR3 sequence (DNA): TGTGCCAGCTCACCGGGACAGGGCGCCGAGCAGTACGTC. Translating it yields CASSPGQGAEQYV.

This clonotype was seen repeatedly, ten times or more. V usage is TRBV5-4 and J usage is TRBJ1-6; the match to TRBD1 covers 7 bases. Trimming took 4 bases from V and 7 from J; bases not matched to a gene: 11. The CDR3 consists of 16 residues. Germline V lookup: CDR1 SGHNT, CDR2 YYREEE (reference sequence). The DNA of the CDR3 is TGTGCCAGCAGCCCGGGTCCGGGACAGTCAAATTCACCCCTCCACTTT. As protein: CASSPGPGQSNSPLHF.

This clonotype has a count of ten or more. V and J are TRBV7-9 and TRBJ2-1, with D possibly being TRBD1 (6 bases). The CDR3 is 14 amino acids. CDR1 and CDR2 (germline): SEHNR, FQNEAQ (reference sequence). Trimming stripped 4 bases from V and 12 bases from J, with 19 bases between. CDR3 sequence: CASSSQGFSTGQFF. The DNA for the CDR3 is TGTGCCAGCAGCTCACAGGGATTTTCGACTGGGCAGTTCTTC.

This clonotype has at least ten counts. This chain joins TRBV28 and TRBJ1-2; 8 nucleotides match TRBD1. The V gene's germline CDR1 is MDHEN and CDR2 SYDVKM. The CDR3 length is 16 residues. The J segment lost 2 bases and the V segment lost 6 bases, leaving 11 bases of the junction unmatched. In DNA form, the CDR3 reads TGTGCCAGCAGCCTAACCGGACAGGGATGGAACTATGGCTACACCTTC. Encoded protein: CASSLTGQGWNYGYTF.

Many counts were recorded for this clonotype. The rearrangement links TRBV7-2 to TRBJ2-3; D is ambiguous. The CDR3 contains 14 residues. Germline V gene lookup returns CDR1 SGHTA and CDR2 FQGNSA. The ends were cut back, 5 bases at V and 6 bases at J, with 15 bases in the middle. CDR3 protein: CASSPARSVDTQYF. CDR3 DNA: TGTGCCAGCAGCCCAGCCCGGAGCGTGGATACGCAGTATTTT.

There are many counts of this clonotype. The gene calls are TRBV5-5 and TRBJ2-3, with 7 bases identical to TRBD1. J lost 2 bases, V lost 4 bases, and 4 bases had no gene match. This CDR3 contains 14 residues. Germline V gene lookup returns CDR1 SGHKS and CDR2 YYEKEE (reference sequence). CDR3 protein: CASSRDSYTDTQYF. The CDR3 coding sequence is TGTGCCAGCAGCCGGGACAGCTACACAGATACGCAGTATTTT.

Relative to its sample, this clonotype is medium-sized. The rearrangement joins TRBV10-2 to TRBJ2-5; D gene unclear. Between the trimmed V and J ends, which lost 8 bases and 2 bases, there was a span of 15 bases. The CDR3 sequence is 14 residues long. Germline CDR1 reads WSHSY; CDR2 reads SAAADI. The CDR3 nucleotides are TGCGCCAGCTCGTCGGTGACTCCGCAAGAGACCCAGTACTTC. Translated: CASSSVTPQETQYF.

This clonotype was recorded at least ten times. Germline is not matched at one junction end, which may reflect a read error. This rearrangement joins TRBV7-7 to TRBJ2-5; perhaps TRBD1 as D (6 bases). The germline V gene has CDR1 SSHAT and CDR2 FNYEAQ (reference sequence). CDR3 length equals 13 residues. CDR3 coding DNA: TGTGCTAGCAGGGGAGTGGGAAAGGTGACCCAGTACTTC. It yields the protein CASRGVGKVTQYF.

This clonotype ranks as medium-sized (0.01 to 0.1%). The chain has TRBV6-5 and TRBJ1-3, with 7 bases identical to TRBD1. CDR1 and CDR2 (germline): MNHEY, SVGAGI. The CDR3 has 13 amino acids. V lost 4 bases, J lost 5 bases, and 2 bases stayed unmatched. The CDR3: CASSSGGRNTIYF. DNA for the CDR3: TGTGCCAGCAGTTCAGGGGGGCGAAACACCATATATTTT.

By share of the sample, this clonotype is medium-sized. V gene TRBV12-3 or TRBV12-4 combines with J gene TRBJ2-2, with a tentative D call TRBD2 (5 bases). With 7 bases removed from V and 6 bases from J, the gap between germline ends came to 18 bases. The CDR3 loop spans 15 amino acids. In DNA form, the CDR3 reads TGTGCCAGCACCCTACGGGGTGGGAGCGCCGGGGAGCTGTTTTTT. Translation: CASTLRGGSAGELFF.

This clonotype was detected ten times or more. This chain links TRBV5-6 with TRBJ2-4; D ambiguous. This CDR3 spans 15 amino acids. Germline V gene sequence: CDR1 SGHDT, CDR2 YYEEEE. V was trimmed by 0 bases and J by 0 bases, leaving 7 bases between them. The CDR3 DNA reads TGTGCCAGCAGCTTGGTGGCTATAGCCAAAAACATTCAGTACTTC. This sequence encodes CASSLVAIAKNIQYF.

The sample holds many counts of this clonotype. This chain joins TRBV5-4 and TRBJ1-3, with 9 bases aligning to TRBD1. Germline CDR1 and CDR2: SGHNT and YYREEE (reference sequence). Trimming took 4 bases from V and 7 from J; bases not matched to a gene: 6. This CDR3 contains 14 residues. This CDR3 is CASSPDRGSNTIYF. For the CDR3, the DNA is TGTGCCAGCAGCCCGGACAGGGGAAGCAACACCATATATTTT.

This clonotype was picked up many times. This chain joins TRBV5-1 and TRBJ1-1; D not resolved. Trimming removed 4 bases at V and 1 base at J, with 14 bases between. The CDR3 covers 15 residues. Looked up from germline, CDR1 is SGHRS and CDR2 is YFSETQ. CDR3 residues: CASSTRHSGNTEAFF. The CDR3 DNA follows: TGCGCCAGCAGCACCCGTCACAGCGGGAACACTGAAGCTTTCTTT.

Concerning this clonotype: A much larger clone differs by one base, so this may be a read error. The rearrangement uses TRBV19 and TRBJ2-5; no clear D gene. Trimming removed 7 bases from V and 5 bases from J, with 17 bases in between. The germline V gene has CDR1 LNHDA and CDR2 SQIVND (reference sequence). The CDR3 runs to 14 residues. This CDR3 reads CASTPGSGFETQYF. CDR3 nucleotide sequence: TGTGCCAGTACCCCCGGTTCCGGGTTTGAGACCCAGTACTTC.